Sequencing of this TCR beta chain was carried out in a study of glioma-infiltrating T cells after dendritic cell vaccination. Study details: Autologous tumor lysate-pulsed dendritic cell vaccination was given between the early 2000s and the early 2010s.

V gave up 0 bases and J gave up 4 bases, with 12 bases separating them. CDR1 is SEHNR and CDR2 is FQNEAQ in the germline V gene (reference sequence). The CDR3 is 15 amino acids. The primer mix had 60 V beta and 13 J beta primers. Using immunoSEQ multiplex PCR, the repertoire was profiled, and TCRdb retains in-frame clones only, with some absent. The sample has 80,000 to 95,000 clones; about 84% are singletons. This clone was seen ten or more times. The target antigen is unknown. Whole-study results and caveats: The cohort had few patients with full blood and tumor sets.

The sequencing here drew on blood, taken before dendritic cell vaccination. This clonotype originated in a human donor with glioblastoma. This chain links TRBV7-9 with TRBJ1-2, with D perhaps matching TRBD1 (5 bases). CDR3 nucleotide sequence: TGTGCCAGCAGCTTAGCTGGGTCCAGGGCCTATGGCTACACCTTC. Protein product: CASSLAGSRAYGYTF. Full variable domain (remainder filled in from reference TRBV7-9 and TRBJ1-2): DTGVSQNPRHKITKRGQNVTFRCDPISEHNRLYWYRQTLGQGPEFLTYFQNEAQLEKSRLLSDRFSAERPKGSFSTLEIQRTEQGDSAMYLCASSLAGSRAYGYTFGSGTRLTVV.